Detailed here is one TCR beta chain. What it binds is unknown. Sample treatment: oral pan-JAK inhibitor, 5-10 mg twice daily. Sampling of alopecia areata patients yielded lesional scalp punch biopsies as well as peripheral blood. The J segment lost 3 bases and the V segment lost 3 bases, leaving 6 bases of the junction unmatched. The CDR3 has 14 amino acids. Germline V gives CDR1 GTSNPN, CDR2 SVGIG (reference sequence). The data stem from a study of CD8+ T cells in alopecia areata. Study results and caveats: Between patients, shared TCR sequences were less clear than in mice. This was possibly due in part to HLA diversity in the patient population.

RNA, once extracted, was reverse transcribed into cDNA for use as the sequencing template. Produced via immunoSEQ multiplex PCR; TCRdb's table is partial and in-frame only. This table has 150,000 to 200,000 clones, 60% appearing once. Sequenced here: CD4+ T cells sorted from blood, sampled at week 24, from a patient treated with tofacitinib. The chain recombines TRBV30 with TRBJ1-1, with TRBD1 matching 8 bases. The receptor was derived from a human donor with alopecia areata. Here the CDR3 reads CAWRGEDRDTEAFF. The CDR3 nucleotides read TGTGCCTGGAGGGGCGAGGACAGGGACACTGAAGCTTTCTTT.